The source of this T cell receptor (beta chain) is a study of T cells of healthy individuals (dated 2018 in TCRdb). Libraries came from 5' RACE. Sequencing instrument: Illumina MiSeq. Through fastp at Q25 and MiXCR, TCRdb rebuilt clones from the public reads, retaining in-frame beta chains. Records with the same CDR3 protein are collapsed into one entry carrying the most frequent genes and DNA. Present in this sample are more than 60,000 distinct CDR3 sequences, under 20% of which were seen just once. The leading ten clones occupy approximately 4.7% of the sample. The receptors come from a human donor in good health.

This clonotype was observed at least ten times. The chain uses TRBV6-4 and TRBJ1-2; a possible D gene is TRBD1 (6 bases). V lost 2 bases and J lost 4, with 14 bases in between. The CDR3 is made up of 15 amino acids. Germline V gives CDR1 MRHNA, CDR2 SNTAGT. CDR3: CASSDTSQGIYGYTF. The CDR3 DNA sequence: TGTGCCAGCAGTGACACGTCACAGGGCATCTATGGCTACACCTTC.